This T cell receptor (beta chain) was documented in a study of T cell clonality in common variable immunodeficiency. The CDR3 consists of 12 residues. Trimming took 5 bases from V and 7 from J; bases not matched to a gene: 4. CDR1 is DFQATT and CDR2 is SNEGSKA in the germline V gene (reference sequence). In its sample, this clone was seen a few times. Antigen: not known. Read coverage stops 3 residues before the CDR3 terminus; the germline J gene supplies the remainder. The assay was immunoSEQ multiplex PCR, and TCRdb's table has in-frame clones only and misses some. This sample comprises tens of thousands of clones, none seen once only. Study conclusions and caveats: TCRbeta clonality was increased in CVID versus healthy controls.

The sample comprised peripheral blood mononuclear cells. The genes are TRBV20-1 and TRBJ1-5, with TRBD1 identical over 8 bases. The receptor's source is a person aged 18 to 75 in good health. CDR3 bases read: TGCAGTGCTGGGACAGGTGACCAGCCC. It is translated as CSAGTGDQP. In full, the CDR3 is CSAGTGDQPQHF.